This paragraph covers one T cell receptor (beta chain) sequence. There is no known antigen for this receptor. Base-call qualities are not available, and no considerably larger clone is one nucleotide away. Ophthalmopathy patients had moderately to severely active disease, with a Clinical Activity Score of 3 or more, a NOSPECS grade of 4 or more, and a disease duration of less than 3 months. The study excluded patients with uncontrolled infections, other autoimmune diseases, pregnancy or lactation. Diagnoses were established on the basis of clinical symptoms, serum thyroxine and TRAb, thyroid ultrasound, and orbital computed tomography. PBMCs were isolated from approximately 10 ml of fresh peripheral blood by Ficoll-Paque density gradient centrifugation. Trizol reagent was used to extract total RNA, and RNA quality was then checked on an Agilent 2100 Bioanalyzer. The sample belongs to a study of T cells in Graves' hyperthyroidism and ophthalmopathy (dated 2019 in TCRdb). General notes on the study: Peripheral blood was sampled at the time of initial diagnosis, prior to any treatment. TCR V-J signatures able to tell the groups apart were searched for in a discovery cohort of about a hundred patients, of whom around 42 had Graves' ophthalmopathy and roughly 58 had stable Graves' hyperthyroidism. An independent validation cohort of around 19 hyperthyroidism patients and approximately 16 patients who later progressed to ophthalmopathy tested prospective prediction of ophthalmopathy. The 100 or so discovery patients were randomly divided into training and test sets at a 7:3 ratio. Thyroid tissue and blood T-cell repertoires from about six Graves' hyperthyroidism patients were also compared in the study. After sampling, hyperthyroidism patients received methimazole starting at 30 mg daily, and ophthalmopathy patients received high-dose intravenous methylprednisolone. The paper describes TCR Vbeta CDR3 sequencing of 140 or so peripheral blood samples, made up of fewer than 50 ophthalmopathy patients, 70 to 75 hyperthyroidism patients and roughly 17 progressor patients. Overall study results and their limits: Ophthalmopathy was separated from stable hyperthyroidism by a 13 V-J signature model, with approximately 89% sensitivity and 81% to 83% specificity obtained in cross-validation and 80%/75% obtained in testing. During validation, the model predicted progression to ophthalmopathy a median of approximately 6 months ahead of onset, with 70.59% sensitivity and less than 85% specificity. Sample size was not statistically predetermined, and blinding of investigators to group allocation was not performed. Blood samples also contained most of the expanded thyroid clonotypes (frequency above 0.001), which suggests that blood repertoires may reflect thyroid immune responses.

Sequences SGHRS (CDR1) and YFSETQ (CDR2) are obtained from the germline V gene. Relative to germline, V is missing 0 bases and J is missing 0 bases, with 6 bases of the junction outside any gene match. Taken from cysteine to phenylalanine, the CDR3 has 18 residues. The CDR3 DNA has 54 bases and is translated from base 1. The TCR beta CDR3 regions were amplified from the RNA transcripts. For the first round of RT-PCR on the TCR CDR3, the HTBI primer set was used together with the Qiagen OneStep RT-PCR kit. The libraries were constructed in a second round of multiplex PCR and then size-selected and purified. Sequencing of the libraries was done on an Illumina HiSeq2000 using paired-end 100 bp reads. The authors processed their data as follows. Raw data were processed with SOAPnuke, discarding reads with adapters, uncalled bases, mean Phred below 15, or no exact constant-primer or identifier match. COPE v1.2.5 was used to merge high-quality paired reads, and clonotypes were defined as unique nucleotide sequences. Clonotypes were aligned to IMGT TRBV, TRBD and TRBJ reference segments using MiTCR v1.1. Analysis was restricted to V-J combinations with a frequency above 0.0001, which covered roughly 99% of repertoires. The TCS score was defined as the ratio of F50 (clonal expansion) to E x V (chaos), calculated using BLOSUM62-based TCRdist between CDR3 peptides within each V-J. Welch's t-statistics and random forest reduced 450 to 600 V-J features to 10 to 15, which were used in a naive Bayes classifier (R e1071). Starting from the raw public reads, TCRdb applied fastp trimming at Q25, assembled clones with MiXCR and retained in-frame beta chains. When rows share a CDR3 protein, they turn into one entry using the most common DNA and genes. None of the V and J calls come from the authors' own analysis; TCRdb made them. For this sample the table gives around 390,000 distinct CDR3 sequences, of which approximately 14% were detected only once. Around a fifth of the sample is taken by the ten largest.

The TCR originated in a woman aged 25-40 years with Graves' ophthalmopathy. Recombination connected TRBV5-1 to TRBJ2-7; TRBD2 fits 13 bases in the junction. The sample was blood. In nucleotides, the sequence is TGCGCCAGCAGCTTGGCAGGGACTAGCGGGGTGTTCTCCTACGAGCAGTACTTC. Translated, it reads CASSLAGTSGVFSYEQYF.